Below, 16 T cell receptor beta chains from the same sample are listed, as sequenced in a study of response to subunit inactivated influenza vaccine. TCRdb used MiXCR to reprocess the RT-PCR reads, holding one entry per CDR3 protein. The data contain 500,000 to 650,000 distinct CDR3 sequences, about 8% of them singletons. Sample: PBMCs from blood, taken around 25 months after vaccination. The receptors were gathered from a man aged 50-75 years who received an inactivated influenza vaccine.

This clonotype turned up a few times. J is TRBJ2-2 and V is TRBV24-1, with a weak D call TRBD1 (5 bases). CDR3 length: 16 residues. The V end was cut by 3 bases, the J end by 2 bases, with 12 bases between. CDR1 and CDR2 (germline): KGHDR, SFDVKD. CDR3 region: CATSDVGAQNTGELFF. CDR3 in DNA: TGTGCCACCAGTGATGTTGGGGCGCAAAACACCGGGGAGCTGTTTTTT.

The genes are TRBV5-1 and TRBJ2-3, with TRBD1 as a possible D gene (6 bases). The CDR3 extends over 16 amino acids. Germline values: CDR1 SGHRS, CDR2 YFSETQ. V was clipped by 2 bases and J by 0 bases, with 13 bases between them. This CDR3 reads CASSFRRTASTDTQYF. CDR3 DNA: TGCGCCAGCAGCTTCCGTAGGACAGCTAGCACAGATACGCAGTATTTT.

The chain recombines TRBV10-3 with TRBJ2-3; TRBD2 matches 12 bases. The V gene's germline CDR1 is ENHRY and CDR2 SYGVKD. Trimming removed 7 bases from V and 3 bases from J; junction bases left unmatched: 5. This CDR3 has 15 residues. The CDR3 DNA reads as TGTGCCATCACTCCGACTAGCGGGGGTACAGATACGCAGTATTTT. This gives the protein CAITPTSGGTDTQYF.

The gene calls are TRBV20-1 and TRBJ2-1, with D hard to call. The CDR3 consists of 13 residues. Germline V CDR1 and CDR2: DFQATT, SNEGSKA (reference sequence). Trimming removed 7 bases at V and 0 bases at J, with 10 bases between. CDR3 amino acids: CSVPTASYNEQFF. The CDR3, as DNA: TGCAGTGTACCGACCGCCTCCTACAATGAGCAGTTCTTC.

V is TRBV18 and J is TRBJ2-3, with TRBD2 as a possible D gene (6 bases). The CDR3 loop spans 13 amino acids. V shed 6 bases and J shed 8 bases, with 15 bases lying between them. Germline lookup yields CDR1 KGHSH and CDR2 LQKENI. In DNA, the CDR3 is TGTGCCAGCTCTGCACCTGGGGGAGGTACGCAGTATTTT. Amino acids: CASSAPGGGTQYF.

This clonotype was seen at least ten times. The chain carries TRBV5-1 and TRBJ2-5; TRBD2 agrees at 10 bases. Germline CDR1 is SGHRS and CDR2 is YFSETQ. This CDR3 is built from 14 residues. After removal of 4 bases from V and 5 bases from J, the junction contained 5 bases not matched to a gene. For the CDR3, the DNA is TGCGCCAGCAGCCCCGGGACTAGCGCGGAGACCCAGTACTTC. Translation gives CASSPGTSAETQYF.

The rearrangement joins TRBV29-1 to TRBJ1-3, with D unclear. Germline V gene data show CDR1 as SQVTM and CDR2 as ANQGSEA. With 3 bases removed from V and 0 bases from J, the gap between germline ends came to 9 bases. CDR3 length equals 14 residues. The CDR3 protein is CSVDVGISGNTIYF. CDR3 in DNA: TGCAGCGTTGATGTGGGAATCTCTGGAAACACCATATATTTT.

This clonotype has just a few counts. This chain uses TRBV28 with TRBJ2-4; no clear D. The CDR3 consists of 18 residues. V lost 6 bases and J lost 0, with 21 bases in between. CDR1 and CDR2 (germline): MDHEN, SYDVKM. DNA for the CDR3: TGTGCCAGCAGCCCCGTTTGGGGTTCGGCCCTAGCCAAAAACATTCAGTACTTC. Protein: CASSPVWGSALAKNIQYF.

J is TRBJ2-7 and V is TRBV29-1; 11 bases are a match to TRBD1. CDR3 size: 14 residues. Germline V gene lookup returns CDR1 SQVTM and CDR2 ANQGSEA. J gave up 5 bases and V 3 bases, and 6 bases lay outside the gene matches. CDR3 sequence: CSVDAGTGGNEQYF. The CDR3 DNA reads as TGCAGCGTTGACGCCGGGACAGGGGGTAACGAGCAGTACTTC.

V gene TRBV15 combines with J gene TRBJ2-5; D is unclear. The CDR3 length is 15 residues. V lost 1 base and J 2 bases, leaving 11 bases between the germline ends. Germline CDR1 LNHNV, CDR2 YYDKDF (reference sequence). CDR3 residues: CATSRGNREQETQYF. DNA of the CDR3: TGTGCCACCAGCAGAGGGAACAGAGAACAAGAGACCCAGTACTTC.

This clonotype was observed many times. The gene calls are TRBV5-1 and TRBJ2-1; 10 bases line up with TRBD2. This CDR3 is built from 15 residues. The J segment lost 3 bases and the V segment lost 4 bases, leaving 4 bases of the junction unmatched. Germline CDR1 and CDR2: SGHRS and YFSETQ. The CDR3 DNA sequence: TGCGCCAGCAGCGGAGGGACTAGCGACTACAATGAGCAGTTCTTC. Residues: CASSGGTSDYNEQFF.

The CDR3 protein is CASSQESGPDSYEQYF. CDR3 sequence (DNA): TGCGCCAGCAGCCAAGAGTCAGGGCCAGACTCCTACGAGCAGTACTTC. The chain carries TRBV4-3 and TRBJ2-7; D might be TRBD1 (5 bases). Trimming took 0 bases from V and 0 from J, leaving 12 bases between them. Germline CDR1 LGHNA, CDR2 YSLEER. CDR3 length: 16 amino acids.

This clonotype was seen more than once but under ten times. The chain employs TRBV12-3 or TRBV12-4 and TRBJ2-1; 14 bases are a match to TRBD2. V gave up 5 bases and J gave up 4 bases; unmatched junction bases: 7. This CDR3 has 17 residues. The CDR3 coding sequence is TGTGCCAGCAGTCGACTAGCGGGAGGGCCGGGATACAATGAGCAGTTCTTC. The encoded protein is CASSRLAGGPGYNEQFF.

This clonotype has a handful of counts. CDR3 sequence (DNA): TGTGCCAGCAGCTTCCGTCACATCGATGAGCAGTTCTTC. The encoded protein is CASSFRHIDEQFF. The V and J genes are TRBV7-8 and TRBJ2-1; D is undetermined. The germline V gene encodes CDR1 SGHVS and CDR2 FQNEAQ. The CDR3 has 13 residues. V was shortened by 3 bases and J by 8 bases, with 11 bases between the two germline ends.

This clonotype was recorded at least ten times. V and J are TRBV12-3 or TRBV12-4 and TRBJ2-1, with D tentatively TRBD2 (5 bases). The length of the CDR3 is 17 residues. The V and J ends lost 6 bases and 7 bases respectively, with 25 bases between them. The CDR3 DNA sequence: TGTGCCAGCAGCATCTCTCAGACGGGGAATTGGCTAAATGAGCAGTTCTTC. Translating gives CASSISQTGNWLNEQFF.

This clonotype was seen at least ten times. The V gene is TRBV5-5, the J gene TRBJ2-5; a weak D match, TRBD2 (5 bases). The CDR3 sequence is 16 residues long. Germline V CDR1 and CDR2: SGHKS, YYEKEE (reference sequence). With 4 bases removed from V and 1 base from J, the gap between germline ends came to 17 bases. The CDR3 DNA is TGTGCCAGCAGCATAGCGCCTAGCAAGGGCCAAGAGACCCAGTACTTC. It is translated as CASSIAPSKGQETQYF.